This T cell receptor beta chain was sequenced in a study of blood T cell repertoires in COVID-19. Study in general: Samples taken during acute and convalescent COVID-19 were collected in the United States, Italy and Spain. T cells, B-cell-depleted T cells, or PBMCs supplied cDNA or gDNA.

Original methodology: The authors estimated nucleated cell counts from reference gene primer amplification. Clones were read by immunoSEQ multiplex PCR, and TCRdb kept only the in-frame ones, dropping some. For V, J and clone size, that table is used; D and trimming come from the DNA. The table has over 100,000 clones, approximately 82% seen once. The CDR3 extends over 18 amino acids. V shed 0 bases, J shed 8 bases, and the junction held 11 bases outside the gene matches. Per the germline V gene, CDR1 is MNHNS and CDR2 is SASEGT. The TCR was taken from a woman of 80 years or more with active or convalescent COVID-19. The specimen was peripheral blood. The rearrangement uses TRBV6-1 and TRBJ2-1, with TRBD2 matching 12 bases. CDR3 bases: TGTGCCAGCAGTGAAGCGCTGTCTCTAGCGGGAGGGATTTATGAGCAGTTCTTC. Translation gives CASSEALSLAGGIYEQFF.